One sample yielded the 20 T cell receptor beta chains listed below, sequenced in a study of T cell clonality in common variable immunodeficiency. Profiling relied on immunoSEQ multiplex PCR, and the TCRdb table lists in-frame clones only, not all of them. The sample holds tens of thousands of clones, and no clone turns up only once. The sample taken for sequencing was peripheral blood mononuclear cells. The receptors shown here come from a person aged 18-69 years in good health.

A word on this clone: The DNA ends 3 residues before the CDR3 does, and the rest of the CDR3 is filled in from the germline J gene. The J gene is TRBJ1-2, the V gene TRBV20-1; no firm D call. This CDR3 has 15 residues. Per germline, CDR1 DFQATT and CDR2 SNEGSKA (reference sequence). The sequenced CDR3 bases are TGCAGTGCTAGACAACTAGCGGGATTCACAGATACC. It yields the protein CSARQLAGFTDT. The complete CDR3 protein is CSARQLAGFTDTYTF.

In its sample, this clone was seen many times. The read ends 3 residues early relative to the CDR3; the germline J gene fills the gap. The rearrangement links TRBV19 to TRBJ2-5; D perhaps matches TRBD2 (6 bases). The CDR3 consists of 14 residues. Germline lookup yields CDR1 LNHDA and CDR2 SQIVND (reference sequence). V lost 1 base and J 3 bases, leaving 9 bases between the germline ends. The CDR3: CASSIGRGEETQYF. The covered CDR3 bases are TGTGCCAGTAGTATAGGGCGGGGAGAAGAGACC. Filled out from reference TRBV19 and TRBJ2-5, the complete variable domain reads DGGITQSPKYLFRKEGQNVTLSCEQNLNHDAMYWYRQDPGQGLRLIYYSQIVNDFQKGDIAEGYSVSREKKESFPLTVTSAQKNPTAFYLCASSIGRGEETQYFGPGTRLLVL.

This clone was recorded many times. The read ends 3 residues before the CDR3 terminus; that terminus is restored from the germline J gene. The rearrangement uses TRBV20-1 and TRBJ2-2, with TRBD2 identical over 14 bases. V lost 5 bases and J lost 4; bases outside the gene matches: 0. The CDR3 is 14 residues long. Germline V lookup: CDR1 DFQATT, CDR2 SNEGSKA (reference sequence). CDR3 DNA, as far as it was read: TGCAGTGCTGGACTAGCGGGAGGCACCGGGGAG. Translating gives CSAGLAGGTGE. The CDR3 reads in full as CSAGLAGGTGELFF.

In this sample, this clone turned up many times. With the read ending 3 residues before the CDR3 end, the germline J gene is used to fill in that end. This chain uses TRBV10-3 with TRBJ1-2; TRBD1 is a possible D gene (6 bases). Trimming shortened V by 5 bases and J by 4 bases, and 11 bases separated the two germline ends. The CDR3 is 13 amino acids. Germline V gives CDR1 ENHRY, CDR2 SYGVKD. CDR3: CAISTGGLYGYTF. The DNA read from the CDR3 is TGTGCCATCAGTACTGGGGGCCTCTATGGC.

This clone was seen many times. The CDR3 goes on 3 residues after the read ends, and that part is filled in from the germline J gene. J is TRBJ2-7 and V is TRBV30, with 7 bases fitting TRBD1. The J segment lost 5 bases and the V segment lost 2 bases, leaving 12 bases of the junction unmatched. The CDR3 has 15 amino acids. The germline gives CDR1 GTSNPN, CDR2 SVGIG (reference sequence). CDR3 bases read: TGTGCCTGGAGTCCTATGACAGGGAAGGTCAACGAG. Its protein product is CAWSPMTGKVNE. The complete CDR3 sequence is CAWSPMTGKVNEQYF. Supplemented by reference TRBV30 and TRBJ2-7, the full variable domain reads SQTIHQWPATLVQPVGSPLSLECTVEGTSNPNLYWYRQAAGRGLQLLFYSVGIGQISSEVPQNLSASRPQDRQFILSSKKLLLSDSGFYLCAWSPMTGKVNEQYFGPGTRLTVT.

This clone was observed at least ten times. The DNA ends 3 residues before the CDR3 does, and the rest of the CDR3 is filled in from the germline J gene. The chain employs TRBV28 and TRBJ1-1; D perhaps matches TRBD1 (5 bases). CDR1 and CDR2 (germline): MDHEN, SYDVKM. V was cut by 5 bases and J by 1 base, with 14 bases left in between. The CDR3 loop spans 15 amino acids. CDR3 in amino acids: CASSPLTDANTEAFF. The CDR3 DNA, read in part, is TGTGCCAGCAGTCCGCTGACAGACGCGAACACTGAA.

This clone was picked up many times. The missing CDR3 end, 3 residues past where the read stops, is filled in from the germline J gene. This chain uses TRBV7-9 with TRBJ2-3; 10 nucleotides line up with TRBD2. Germline CDR1 and CDR2: SEHNR and FQNEAQ (reference sequence). The CDR3 contains 15 residues. The CDR3 here is CASSLVVGGTSAQYF. Partial CDR3 DNA: TGTGCCAGCAGCTTAGTCGTAGGGGGGACTAGCGCG.

This clone was picked up many times. The read terminates 3 residues ahead of where the CDR3 ends, so the germline J gene completes it. The chain couples TRBV30 to TRBJ2-2, with D possibly being TRBD2 (6 bases). V shed 3 bases and J shed 0 bases, with 14 bases lying between them. This CDR3 has 16 amino acids. Germline V gives CDR1 GTSNPN, CDR2 SVGIG (reference sequence). The sequenced part of the CDR3 DNA is TGTGCCTGGAGCTTGGGGCGGGGAGCGAACACCGGGGAG. This translates into CAWSLGRGANTGE. The whole CDR3 sequence is CAWSLGRGANTGELFF.

This clone appeared a few times. It is likely a read error: a sequence one base away is far more abundant. The CDR3 end lies 3 residues beyond the end of the read and is filled in from the germline J gene. Other DNA sequences in the same sample also yield this CDR3. V and J are TRBV6-2 or TRBV6-3 and TRBJ2-5; weak D call: TRBD2 (6 bases). Germline V gene lookup returns CDR1 MNHEY and CDR2 SVGEGT. Trimming removed 4 bases from V and 5 bases from J, with 14 bases in between. The CDR3 is 14 residues long. The CDR3 here is CASSSGGNPETQYF. The CDR3 bases that were read are TGTGCCAGCAGTTCGGGCGGGAACCCGGAGACC.

This clone was seen ten or more times. Read data end 3 residues before the CDR3 end; the end is taken from the germline J gene. The V gene is TRBV5-1, the J gene TRBJ2-7; 10 nucleotides align to TRBD2. This CDR3 is 15 amino acids long. With 2 bases clipped from V and 0 bases from J, the junction kept 2 bases outside the gene matches. The germline CDR1 and CDR2 sequences are SGHRS and YFSETQ. The chain's CDR3 is CASSFGLADSYEQYF. The sequenced CDR3 bases are TGCGCCAGCAGCTTTGGACTAGCGGACTCCTACGAG.

This clone was detected many times. CDR3 region: CASSVGLNYYNEQFF. Partial CDR3 DNA: TGTGCCAGCAGCGTCGGACTGAATTACTACAATGAG. The V call is TRBV5-4, the J call TRBJ2-1, with a tentative D call TRBD2 (5 bases). Read sequence stops 3 residues before the CDR3 end, and the germline J gene provides the missing end. Germline loops: CDR1 SGHNT, CDR2 YYREEE (reference sequence). V lost 4 bases, J lost 3 bases, and 14 bases lay in between. The CDR3 runs to 15 residues.

The sample holds many counts of this clone. The CDR3 extends 3 residues past the end of the read, so its final part is completed from the germline J gene. This chain links TRBV11-2 with TRBJ1-6, with 11 nucleotides matching TRBD1. The CDR3 has 15 amino acids. After removal of 5 bases from V and 10 bases from J, the junction contained 7 bases not matched to a gene. Germline V CDR1 and CDR2: SGHAT, FQNNGV. This CDR3 is CASSLDRGQESPLHF. The sequenced CDR3 bases are TGTGCCAGCAGCCTGGACAGGGGGCAAGAATCACCC. Full variable domain (missing parts from reference TRBV11-2 and TRBJ1-6): EAGVAQSPRYKIIEKRQSVAFWCNPISGHATLYWYQQILGQGPKLLIQFQNNGVVDDSQLPKDRFSAERLKGVDSTLKIQPAKLEDSAVYLCASSLDRGQESPLHFGNGTRLTVT.

This clone was counted a few times. The read halts 3 residues ahead of the CDR3 end, with the missing end drawn from the germline J gene. The chain joins TRBV20-1 to TRBJ1-2; TRBD1 might be the D (5 bases). This CDR3 comprises 18 residues. Between the trimmed V and J ends, which lost 3 bases and 6 bases, there was a span of 29 bases. CDR1 is DFQATT and CDR2 is SNEGSKA in the germline V gene (reference sequence). CDR3 in amino acids: CSARAAGWSGVGSDGYTF. CDR3 bases read: TGCAGTGCTAGGGCGGCAGGTTGGTCGGGGGTCGGTAGTGATGGC.

This clone was counted many times. The read stops 3 residues short of the end of the CDR3; the missing end is completed from the germline J gene. V and J are TRBV5-4 and TRBJ2-5; perhaps TRBD1 as D (6 bases). The CDR3 is 13 amino acids. The V gene lost 4 bases and the J gene lost 3 bases, with 10 bases spanning the gap. Germline CDR1 and CDR2: SGHNT and YYREEE (reference sequence). The CDR3 is CASSRKGEETQYF. The sequenced part of the CDR3 DNA is TGTGCCAGCAGCCGGAAGGGGGAAGAGACC.

This clone was detected ten times or more. The read stops 3 residues short of the end of the CDR3; the missing end is completed from the germline J gene. The V and J genes are TRBV4-1 and TRBJ1-1; 8 bases line up with TRBD1. The germline V gene has CDR1 MGHRA and CDR2 YSYEKL. J was trimmed by 1 base and V by 2 bases; bases with no gene match: 3. CDR3 size: 15 residues. The sequenced CDR3 bases are TGCGCCAGCAGCCAACCAGACAGGGGGAACACTGAA. It is translated as CASSQPDRGNTE. The complete CDR3 protein is CASSQPDRGNTEAFF.

The table lists this clone with many counts. The read halts 3 residues ahead of the CDR3 end, with the missing end drawn from the germline J gene. The chain links TRBV7-8 to TRBJ1-4; D is possibly TRBD1 (6 bases). Trimming left V 5 bases short and J 7 bases short, with 20 bases between. The CDR3 consists of 16 residues. In germline, CDR1 is SGHVS, CDR2 FQNEAQ. The CDR3: CASSASYGGELEKLFF. Incomplete CDR3 DNA: TGTGCCAGCAGCGCCTCCTATGGGGGCGAACTTGAAAAA.

At least ten counts were recorded for this clone. The CDR3 goes on 3 residues after the read ends, and that part is filled in from the germline J gene. The chain recombines TRBV30 with TRBJ1-6; 9 bases agree with TRBD1. The germline CDR1 and CDR2 sequences are GTSNPN and SVGIG (reference sequence). This CDR3 comprises 15 residues. The V segment lost 3 bases and the J segment 10 bases; nucleotides outside the gene matches: 10. CDR3 bases read: TGTGCCTGGAGGGAAAGGACAGGGGTTCACTCACCC. Its protein is CAWRERTGVHSP. The CDR3 as a whole reads CAWRERTGVHSPLHF.

This clone was picked up a small number of times. From the germline J gene comes the end of the CDR3, since the read stops 3 residues before it. This chain joins TRBV19 and TRBJ2-4; 10 positions match TRBD1. CDR1 is LNHDA and CDR2 is SQIVND in the germline V gene (reference sequence). The CDR3 has 15 amino acids. The V gene end was trimmed by 5 bases and the J gene end by 6 bases; junction bases not matched to a gene: 7. The CDR3 loop is CASSSGQGEVNIQYF. Incomplete CDR3 DNA: TGTGCCAGTAGTTCCGGACAGGGGGAGGTAAACATT.

This clone was counted ten times or more. The CDR3 end lies 3 residues beyond the end of the read and is filled in from the germline J gene. This chain connects TRBV9 to TRBJ2-1; the match to TRBD1 covers 9 bases. Germline CDR1 SGDLS, CDR2 YYNGEE. V lost 0 bases, J lost 8 bases, and 6 bases stayed unmatched. The CDR3 contains 15 residues. Here the CDR3 reads CASSVGGTGNHEQFF. The part of the CDR3 DNA that was read is TGTGCCAGCAGCGTAGGGGGGACAGGGAATCATGAG.

This clone was counted ten times or more. The missing CDR3 end, 3 residues past where the read stops, is filled in from the germline J gene. The chain is built from TRBV30 and TRBJ1-2; TRBD1 matches at 7 bases. Germline CDR1 GTSNPN, CDR2 SVGIG (reference sequence). V trimming: 2 bases; J trimming: 4 bases; junction bases outside the gene matches: 4. The CDR3 length is 13 residues. The CDR3 is CAWSLQGPYGYTF. Incomplete CDR3 DNA: TGTGCCTGGAGTTTACAGGGGCCCTATGGC.